This paragraph reports one T cell receptor beta chain. Its antigen is not known. Trimming took 4 bases from V and 7 from J, leaving 14 bases between them. CDR3 length: 13 residues. Germline CDR1 reads SGDLS; CDR2 reads YYNGEE. The donors, healthy adults who were HIV-negative, had experienced no recent acute infections or vaccinations. The source of the sample is a study of shared clonotypes between healthy human individuals. Study-level points and caveats: The study found about 4.6% of naive CD4 clonotypes shared across several donors. Among non-shared clonotypes, generation probabilities were lower than among those shared by all four donors.

Some clones are missing from TCRdb's copy, which holds only in-frame ones; the method was immunoSEQ multiplex PCR. Of more than 2,000,000 clones listed, roughly nine tenths were seen once; the top ten hold over 0.12%. The material sequenced was naive CD4+ T cells sorted from blood. As to subset: CD45RA+ positively selected. The genes are TRBV9 and TRBJ1-1, with no clear D. This clonotype was obtained from a man between 18 and 35 years old in good health. The DNA for the CDR3 is TGTGCCAGCAGCCCCCGCACGGTTCATGAAGCTTTCTTT. This codes for CASSPRTVHEAFF.